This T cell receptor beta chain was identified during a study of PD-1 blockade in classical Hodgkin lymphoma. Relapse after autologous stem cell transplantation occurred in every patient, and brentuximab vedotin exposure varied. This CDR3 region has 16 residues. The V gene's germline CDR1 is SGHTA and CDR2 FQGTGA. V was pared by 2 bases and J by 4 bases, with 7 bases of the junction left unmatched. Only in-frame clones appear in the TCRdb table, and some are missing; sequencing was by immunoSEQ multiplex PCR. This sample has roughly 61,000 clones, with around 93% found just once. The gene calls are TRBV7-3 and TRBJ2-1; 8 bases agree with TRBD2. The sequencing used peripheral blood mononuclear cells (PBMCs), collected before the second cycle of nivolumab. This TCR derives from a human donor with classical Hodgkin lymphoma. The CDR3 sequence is CASSLYPAGEYNEQFF. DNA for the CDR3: TGTGCCAGCAGCTTATACCCAGCGGGGGAATACAATGAGCAGTTCTTC.